Below are 17 T cell receptor beta chains sequenced from a single sample in a study of regulatory T cells in long-lasting Graves disease. Construction of the TCR beta libraries employed iRepertoire HTBI primers in conjunction with Arm-PCR of CDR3 regions. TCRdb ran MiXCR on the multiplex PCR reads and lists one entry per CDR3 protein. Of 300,000 to 350,000 distinct CDR3 sequences listed, 20% are singletons. Time point: persistent/refractory GD, antithyroid drugs over 5 years with positive TRAb. RNA isolated from PBMCs was used to make the TCR library. Sequences were derived from peripheral blood mononuclear cells (PBMCs), sampled when the disease was refractory, from a patient treated with antithyroid drugs. The origin of the receptors is a female donor with Graves disease.

The chain recombines TRBV12-3 or TRBV12-4 with TRBJ1-1; TRBD1 matches at 8 bases. The V gene end was trimmed by 6 bases and the J gene end by 1 base; junction bases not matched to a gene: 7. The CDR3 sequence is 15 residues long. CDR3 nucleotide sequence: TGTGCCAGCAGGGGAACTACAGGGGGGAACACTGAAGCTTTCTTT. Amino acid sequence: CASRGTTGGNTEAFF.

CDR3 sequence: CASTFTDTQYF. The CDR3 nucleotides read TGTGCCAGCACCTTCACAGATACGCAGTATTTT. The V call is TRBV2, the J call TRBJ2-3; D unresolved. V lost 7 bases to trimming and J lost 2 bases, with 4 bases between them. Germline CDR1 SNHLY, CDR2 FYNNEI. The length of the CDR3 is 11 residues.

This clonotype has a count of ten or more. V usage is TRBV2 and J usage is TRBJ2-5; D perhaps matches TRBD1 (6 bases). The ends were cut back, 4 bases at V and 3 bases at J, with 9 bases in the middle. Germline V gene sequence: CDR1 SNHLY, CDR2 FYNNEI. CDR3 length: 13 amino acids. The CDR3: CASSGGGKETQYF. The CDR3 DNA follows: TGTGCCAGCAGTGGAGGGGGAAAAGAGACCCAGTACTTC.

This clonotype has ten or more counts. The chain couples TRBV28 to TRBJ1-4; 7 positions match TRBD1. Unmatched junction bases numbered 11, after V lost 5 bases and J lost 8 bases. The CDR3 loop spans 15 amino acids. The germline CDR1 and CDR2 sequences are MDHEN and SYDVKM. The CDR3 protein is CASSSPQGKGEKLFF. In nucleotides, the CDR3 is TGTGCCAGCAGTAGCCCACAGGGGAAAGGGGAAAAACTGTTTTTT.

This clonotype was seen a handful of times. This chain links TRBV6-1 with TRBJ2-7, with TRBD1 identical over 8 bases. The CDR3 runs 14 residues. Germline loops: CDR1 MNHNS, CDR2 SASEGT. The V and J ends lost 6 bases and 6 bases, in that order; junction bases with no gene match: 10. The CDR3 coding sequence is TGTGCCAGCAGCCCACCAGGACAGGGTGGCGAGCAGTACTTC. It is translated as CASSPPGQGGEQYF.

This clonotype appeared a few times. The J gene is TRBJ2-4, the V gene TRBV11-2; possibly TRBD1 for D (6 bases). Trimming removed 5 bases at V and 0 bases at J, with 17 bases between. Germline lookup yields CDR1 SGHAT and CDR2 FQNNGV. The CDR3 has 17 amino acids. The CDR3 DNA sequence: TGTGCCAGCAGCCCCCTGGGGGCGGGCAAAGCCAAAAACATTCAGTACTTC. Protein sequence: CASSPLGAGKAKNIQYF.

This clonotype occurred a few times. The chain links TRBV6-2 or TRBV6-3 to TRBJ1-5; 7 nucleotides match TRBD1. Per the germline V gene, CDR1 is MNHEY and CDR2 is SVGEGT. The trim removed 5 bases at V and 2 bases at J, leaving 12 bases unmatched. The CDR3 runs to 17 residues. This CDR3 reads CASSDLRDSRGNQPQHF. The CDR3 DNA reads TGTGCCAGCAGTGATCTACGGGACAGTCGAGGCAATCAGCCCCAGCATTTT.

This clonotype was counted only a few times. The chain combines TRBV29-1 with TRBJ2-2; the match to TRBD1 covers 8 bases. Germline V lookup: CDR1 SQVTM, CDR2 ANQGSEA. Trimming removed 7 bases from V and 7 bases from J; junction bases left unmatched: 5. This CDR3 region has 12 residues. The CDR3 nucleotides are TGCAGCGCCGCAGGGGGCGTCGGGGAGCTGTTTTTT. Translated: CSAAGGVGELFF.

This clonotype was detected many times. The chain is built from TRBV6-1 and TRBJ1-2; the match to TRBD1 covers 7 bases. The CDR3 extends over 14 amino acids. The V and J ends lost 6 bases and 4 bases, in that order; junction bases with no gene match: 8. Per the germline V gene, CDR1 is MNHNS and CDR2 is SASEGT. The CDR3 reads CASRAGTEGYGYTF. The CDR3 nucleotides are TGTGCCAGCAGGGCCGGGACAGAAGGCTATGGCTACACCTTC.

The genes are TRBV20-1 and TRBJ2-2, with TRBD2 matching over 7 bases. The length of the CDR3 is 13 residues. In germline, CDR1 is DFQATT, CDR2 SNEGSKA (reference sequence). V trimming: 5 bases; J trimming: 2 bases; junction bases outside the gene matches: 2. The CDR3 protein is CSARLANTGELFF. For the CDR3, the DNA is TGCAGTGCTCGACTAGCTAACACCGGGGAGCTGTTTTTT.

This clonotype was seen many times. The chain recombines TRBV28 with TRBJ1-1; a possible D gene is TRBD1 (5 bases). Looked up from germline, CDR1 is MDHEN and CDR2 is SYDVKM. Trimming took off 7 bases at V and 3 bases at J, with 12 bases between the two ends. The CDR3 runs 13 residues. CDR3 region: CASTRARDTEAFF. The CDR3, as DNA: TGTGCCAGCACCAGGGCCCGAGACACTGAAGCTTTCTTT.

This chain joins TRBV29-1 and TRBJ2-5, with D perhaps TRBD2 (7 bases). Germline CDR1 SQVTM, CDR2 ANQGSEA. Trimming left V 4 bases short and J 2 bases short, with 23 bases between. The CDR3 length is 17 residues. Here the CDR3 DNA reads TGCAGCGTTGGAATCGGAGAAGCGGGACACCCTCAAGAGACCCAGTACTTC. Its protein product is CSVGIGEAGHPQETQYF.

In DNA form, the CDR3 reads TGTGCCAGCAGCTTGGGGACTAGCGGGGGGTGGAATGAGCAGTTCTTC. This sequence encodes CASSLGTSGGWNEQFF. The chain uses TRBV11-2 and TRBJ2-1, with 15 bases lining up with TRBD2. Germline V lookup: CDR1 SGHAT, CDR2 FQNNGV. V was clipped by 3 bases and J by 7 bases; unmatched bases: 4. CDR3 size: 16 residues.

In its sample, this clonotype was seen many times. The chain combines TRBV20-1 with TRBJ2-7; 9 bases match TRBD2. V dropped 0 bases and J dropped 2; count of bases not matched to a gene: 8. This CDR3 spans 16 amino acids. Germline V gene sequence: CDR1 DFQATT, CDR2 SNEGSKA (reference sequence). CDR3 coding DNA: TGCAGTGCTAGAGATTCCAGCGGGAGGTCAACCTACGAGCAGTACTTC. Translation: CSARDSSGRSTYEQYF.

This clonotype was seen at least ten times. This chain connects TRBV29-1 to TRBJ1-2, with a tentative D call TRBD1 (5 bases). Germline V CDR1 and CDR2: SQVTM, ANQGSEA. The CDR3 has 13 amino acids. The V end lost 3 bases, the J end lost 4 bases, and 12 bases lay between the germline ends. CDR3 sequence reads: CSVETSGGYGYTF. For the CDR3, the DNA is TGCAGCGTTGAGACATCCGGGGGCTATGGCTACACCTTC.

This clonotype turned up a few times. The gene calls are TRBV5-1 and TRBJ2-5; no definite D call. The CDR3 is 13 residues long. Trimming took 4 bases from V and 4 from J, leaving 11 bases between them. Germline loops: CDR1 SGHRS, CDR2 YFSETQ. CDR3 DNA: TGCGCCAGCAGCAAGGGCTCGGGAGAGACCCAGTACTTC. It encodes CASSKGSGETQYF. The entire variable domain, with the rest obtained from reference TRBV5-1 and TRBJ2-5, is as follows: KAGVTQTPRYLIKTRGQQVTLSCSPISGHRSVSWYQQTPGQGLQFLFEYFSETQRNKGNFPGRFSGRQFSNSRSEMNVSTLELGDSALYLCASSKGSGETQYFGPGTRLLVL.

This sequence joins TRBV3-1 and TRBJ2-7, with no clear D. The CDR3 covers 14 residues. The germline V gene encodes CDR1 LGHDT and CDR2 YNNKEL (reference sequence). The V gene lost 4 bases and the J gene lost 7 bases, with 17 bases spanning the gap. CDR3 amino acids: CASSLSAPLWEQYF. The CDR3 nucleotides are TGTGCCAGCAGCCTCTCAGCGCCTCTATGGGAGCAGTACTTC.